Listed below are T cell receptor beta chains from one sample, sequenced in a study of identical twins. TCRdb reprocessed the 5' RACE reads with MiXCR, giving one entry per CDR3 protein. The top ten clones hold 4.3% of a sample with about 690,000 distinct CDR3 sequences, over 20% of them seen once. The same sample was also studied in work on T cells expressing NK-cell markers.

The material sequenced was PBMCs. These receptors all stem from a woman younger than 35 in good health. The conserved cysteine and the conserved F or W are not part of the CDR3 here. Fields, in order: J gene, V gene, CDR3 protein.

J gene: TRBJ2-1; V gene: TRBV6-2/TRBV6-3; CDR3 protein: ASRDRGGYNEQF
J gene: TRBJ1-1; V gene: TRBV20-1; CDR3 protein: RATAGASNTEAF
J gene: TRBJ1-1; V gene: TRBV18; CDR3 protein: ASSPNAPQLGTEAF
J gene: TRBJ1-1; V gene: TRBV20-1; CDR3 protein: SARDAQGGTEAF
J gene: TRBJ1-6; V gene: TRBV19; CDR3 protein: ASSISPGNNSPLH
J gene: TRBJ1-6; V gene: TRBV9; CDR3 protein: ASSVDRGPSPLH
J gene: TRBJ2-3; V gene: TRBV10-1; CDR3 protein: ASSEYRTSTDTQY
J gene: TRBJ2-3; V gene: TRBV12-3/TRBV12-4; CDR3 protein: ASTSGADTQY
J gene: TRBJ2-3; V gene: TRBV5-1; CDR3 protein: ASSFQLRGNTDTQY
J gene: TRBJ1-1; V gene: TRBV12-3/TRBV12-4; CDR3 protein: ASSRQGGHTEAF
J gene: TRBJ1-1; V gene: TRBV20-1; CDR3 protein: SASPTLNTEAF
J gene: TRBJ2-5; V gene: TRBV20-1; CDR3 protein: SARGARETQY
J gene: TRBJ1-2; V gene: TRBV6-1; CDR3 protein: ASSEGFFVEYGYT
J gene: TRBJ2-7; V gene: TRBV29-1; CDR3 protein: SVEENRLEQY
J gene: TRBJ1-1; V gene: TRBV9; CDR3 protein: ASSVGRGGMNTEAF
J gene: TRBJ1-2; V gene: TRBV7-3; CDR3 protein: ASSLGQGYDGYT
J gene: TRBJ2-5; V gene: TRBV4-3; CDR3 protein: ASSHGLGGETQY
J gene: TRBJ2-5; V gene: TRBV21-1; CDR3 protein: ASSKQGGYETQY
J gene: TRBJ1-1; V gene: TRBV7-2; CDR3 protein: ASGTGQNTEAF
J gene: TRBJ1-2; V gene: TRBV7-9; CDR3 protein: ASSPHYGYT
J gene: TRBJ2-5; V gene: TRBV7-2; CDR3 protein: ASTGLAATRTQY
J gene: TRBJ2-7; V gene: TRBV7-9; CDR3 protein: ASSLGVTAVHHEQY
J gene: TRBJ2-2; V gene: TRBV12-3/TRBV12-4; CDR3 protein: ASSLRGGHGGELF
J gene: TRBJ2-7; V gene: TRBV4-1; CDR3 protein: ASSQDFEGLYEQY
J gene: TRBJ1-6; V gene: TRBV7-9; CDR3 protein: ASSLQAENSPLH
J gene: TRBJ2-3; V gene: TRBV12-3/TRBV12-4; CDR3 protein: ASSSGLAGGTFGTDTQY
J gene: TRBJ2-3; V gene: TRBV20-1; CDR3 protein: SAYLRGLTDTQY
J gene: TRBJ2-5; V gene: TRBV7-9; CDR3 protein: ASRTRWWETQY
J gene: TRBJ2-3; V gene: TRBV29-1; CDR3 protein: STGRATLDTQY
J gene: TRBJ2-1; V gene: TRBV6-5; CDR3 protein: ASSYWGTISYNEQF
J gene: TRBJ2-3; V gene: TRBV5-1; CDR3 protein: ASSLARDYTDTQY
J gene: TRBJ1-2; V gene: TRBV5-1; CDR3 protein: ASSPASRYGYT
J gene: TRBJ2-1; V gene: TRBV12-3/TRBV12-4; CDR3 protein: ASVPQAAAGEQF
J gene: TRBJ1-2; V gene: TRBV15; CDR3 protein: ATSGLWGYT
J gene: TRBJ2-7; V gene: TRBV10-3; CDR3 protein: AISEGHRIFYEQY
J gene: TRBJ2-2; V gene: TRBV12-3/TRBV12-4; CDR3 protein: ASSPEGNGELF
J gene: TRBJ2-1; V gene: TRBV28; CDR3 protein: ASSFLPAGEYNEQF
J gene: TRBJ2-7; V gene: TRBV6-2/TRBV6-3; CDR3 protein: ASSYSSLGEQY
J gene: TRBJ2-7; V gene: TRBV27; CDR3 protein: ASSFMMGLASHEQY
J gene: TRBJ2-4; V gene: TRBV20-1; CDR3 protein: SARHRLAGEKNIQY
J gene: TRBJ2-1; V gene: TRBV5-1; CDR3 protein: ASSFQGVGEQF
J gene: TRBJ2-5; V gene: TRBV5-1; CDR3 protein: ASSYQAGGLETQY